The present T cell receptor (beta chain) was sequenced within a study of T cells after yellow fever vaccination. Study observations and caveats: Only a minor proportion of clonotypes was detected across both CD4 and CD8 compartments.

CDR3 length: 16 residues. V was pared by 2 bases and J by 6 bases, with 3 bases of the junction left unmatched. Germline V gives CDR1 LGHNA, CDR2 YSLEER. TCRdb used MiXCR to reprocess the 5' RACE reads, holding one entry per CDR3 protein. The sample carries 400,000 to 450,000 distinct CDR3 sequences, around a sixth recorded once. This clonotype was recorded a few times. The antigen is unknown. This receptor was identified in a man between 18 and 35 years old who received the YFV17D yellow fever vaccine. Material: PBMCs, obtained before the yellow fever booster vaccination. The chain couples TRBV4-3 to TRBJ2-3; 15 bases are a match to TRBD2. CDR3 in amino acids: CASSQQGLAGGDTQYF. The DNA for the CDR3 is TGCGCCAGCAGCCAACAGGGACTAGCGGGGGGCGATACGCAGTATTTT.